These T cell receptor beta chains were read from a single sample in a study of radiotherapy plus CTLA-4 blockade in lung cancer. The protocol was immunoSEQ multiplex PCR, while the TCRdb copy is restricted to in-frame clones and leaves out a portion. The sample has 43,000 or so clones, more than 60% seen once. The sequenced sample was peripheral blood, obtained from a patient treated with radiotherapy plus ipilimumab. These receptors were collected from a human donor with non-small cell lung cancer who had a partial response to radiotherapy plus ipilimumab. Each CDR3 is given with its conserved first and last residue. D genes are given only for firm matches. The listing skips clone size in some rows; elsewhere it reads once, few, many or a size class.

DNA: TGCAGCGTTGCACAGGGGGCTGGACAGCCCCAGCATTTT; CDR3: CSVAQGAGQPQHF; D: TRBD1; J: TRBJ1-5; size: few; V: TRBV29-1
DNA: TGCGCCAGCAGCTTGCAATCCGGGTCCTACAATGAGCAGTTCTTC; CDR3: CASSLQSGSYNEQFF; D: NA; J: TRBJ2-1; size: once; V: TRBV5-1
DNA: TGTGCCAGCTCACCATGGACAGGGGGCCACGAGCAGTACTTC; CDR3: CASSPWTGGHEQYF; D: TRBD1; J: TRBJ2-7; size: NA; V: TRBV18
DNA: TGCGCCAGCAGCTTGGCACAGTCCGGGGAGCTGTTTTTT; CDR3: CASSLAQSGELFF; D: NA; J: TRBJ2-2; size: NA; V: TRBV5-1
DNA: TGTGCCAGCAGTCAGGGCTTAACCAAAAACATTCAGTACTTC; CDR3: CASSQGLTKNIQYF; D: NA; J: TRBJ2-4; size: NA; V: TRBV6-6
DNA: TGCGCCAGCAGCTCGAGACAGGGTCTAACAGATACGCAGTATTTT; CDR3: CASSSRQGLTDTQYF; D: TRBD1; J: TRBJ2-3; size: NA; V: TRBV5-1
DNA: TGTGCCTGGAGTGTACTTGGCTGGGTAGCGGGAGGGATAGGCACCTACGAGCAGTACTTC; CDR3: CAWSVLGWVAGGIGTYEQYF; D: TRBD2; J: TRBJ2-7; size: NA; V: TRBV30
DNA: TGTGCCAGCAGCCCGGGAACAGCTGGGGCCAACGTCCTGACTTTC; CDR3: CASSPGTAGANVLTF; D: NA; J: TRBJ2-6; size: NA; V: TRBV6-5
DNA: TGCAGCGTTGAAGAGGATGCAGGGGGGCTAGGCGGGGAGCTGTTTTTT; CDR3: CSVEEDAGGLGGELFF; D: NA; J: TRBJ2-2; size: NA; V: TRBV29-1
DNA: TGTGCCAGCTCACCGGTTTTCGGACAGGCAAACACCGGGGAGCTGTTTTTT; CDR3: CASSPVFGQANTGELFF; D: TRBD1; J: TRBJ2-2; size: NA; V: TRBV18
DNA: TGTGCCAGCAGCGGGACAGGGAGTCAGCCCCAGCATTTT; CDR3: CASSGTGSQPQHF; D: TRBD1; J: TRBJ1-5; size: NA; V: TRBV7-9
DNA: TGTGCCAGCACCTGGGGGGGAGGCTCCTATAATTCACCCCTCCACTTT; CDR3: CASTWGGGSYNSPLHF; D: NA; J: TRBJ1-6; size: NA; V: TRBV28
DNA: TGTGCCAGCAGCTGGACAGGTATCGGGTTCGAGCAGTACTTC; CDR3: CASSWTGIGFEQYF; D: TRBD1; J: TRBJ2-7; size: NA; V: TRBV11-2
DNA: TGTGCCAGCAGCCCGCATACTAGCCTCGACACCGGGGAGCTGTTTTTT; CDR3: CASSPHTSLDTGELFF; D: NA; J: TRBJ2-2; size: NA; V: TRBV7-8
DNA: TGTGCCAGCAGCTTAGCGAGGACTAGAAACGATGAGCAGTTCTTC; CDR3: CASSLARTRNDEQFF; D: TRBD2; J: TRBJ2-1; size: NA; V: TRBV7-9
DNA: TGCGCCAGCGGGGAGGGCCGGGGGCAGCCCCAGCATTTT; CDR3: CASGEGRGQPQHF; D: NA; J: TRBJ1-5; size: NA; V: TRBV10-2
DNA: TGTGCCAGCAGCCCTCGAGCGGGAGGTGCAGGGGGGGTCAATGAGCAGTTCTTC; CDR3: CASSPRAGGAGGVNEQFF; D: TRBD2; J: TRBJ2-1; size: few; V: TRBV7-9
DNA: TGTGCCAGCAGCTCACCGGGACTACAGACCTACAATGAGCAGTTCTTC; CDR3: CASSSPGLQTYNEQFF; D: TRBD2; J: TRBJ2-1; size: NA; V: TRBV5-4
DNA: TGTGCCAGCCCGTCTGACAGTCCAGGCTACGAGCAGTACTTC; CDR3: CASPSDSPGYEQYF; D: NA; J: TRBJ2-7; size: NA; V: TRBV6-1
DNA: TGTGCCAGCAGCTACGGGACACCCACCACTAACTATGGCTACACCTTC; CDR3: CASSYGTPTTNYGYTF; D: NA; J: TRBJ1-2; size: NA; V: TRBV2
DNA: TGTGCCAGCTCACCACCAGCGGGATGGGAATCCGAGCAGTACTTC; CDR3: CASSPPAGWESEQYF; D: TRBD2; J: TRBJ2-7; size: few; V: TRBV18
DNA: TGCGCCAGCAGCCCAGCGGCCCTGCCGGGGAGCACTGAAGCTTTCTTT; CDR3: CASSPAALPGSTEAFF; D: NA; J: TRBJ1-1; size: NA; V: TRBV5-1
DNA: TGTGCCTGGAGTCAGGGGGGAGAGACCCAGTACTTC; CDR3: CAWSQGGETQYF; D: NA; J: TRBJ2-5; size: NA; V: TRBV30
DNA: TGTGCCAGCAGTGAAGCCGGACTCGAAGGCTACACCTTC; CDR3: CASSEAGLEGYTF; D: NA; J: TRBJ1-2; size: NA; V: TRBV2
DNA: TGTGCCAGCAGCTCCTCGGGGGGCCCTGGAGATACGCAGTATTTT; CDR3: CASSSSGGPGDTQYF; D: NA; J: TRBJ2-3; size: NA; V: TRBV9
DNA: TGCGCCAGCAGCTTACCCGTCCCGCGCGGGGGGTCCAATGAGCAGTTCTTC; CDR3: CASSLPVPRGGSNEQFF; D: TRBD2; J: TRBJ2-1; size: few; V: TRBV5-1
DNA: TGCGCCAGCAGCCTTAGCGGGGGGCCATCCCTCACAGATACGCAGTATTTT; CDR3: CASSLSGGPSLTDTQYF; D: TRBD2; J: TRBJ2-3; size: NA; V: TRBV5-1
DNA: TGCGCCAGCAGCCAAGCAGGAAACAATCAGCCCCAGCATTTT; CDR3: CASSQAGNNQPQHF; D: NA; J: TRBJ1-5; size: NA; V: TRBV4-1
DNA: TGTGCCAGTAAGGGCCCAGGGACAGGGAACTCCTACGAGCAGTACTTC; CDR3: CASKGPGTGNSYEQYF; D: TRBD1; J: TRBJ2-7; size: NA; V: TRBV19
DNA: TGTGCCCTGGGCGGGGGGCAAGAGACCCAGTACTTC; CDR3: CALGGGQETQYF; D: TRBD2; J: TRBJ2-5; size: once; V: TRBV30
DNA: TGTGCCAGCATGCACGGTGAGGGGGCGTCTCTATATGAGCAGTTCTTC; CDR3: CASMHGEGASLYEQFF; D: TRBD1; J: TRBJ2-1; size: NA; V: TRBV7-9
DNA: TGTGCCACCGGAGCTCGCGCGAACACCGGGGAGCTGTTTTTT; CDR3: CATGARANTGELFF; D: NA; J: TRBJ2-2; size: NA; V: TRBV19
DNA: TGTGCCAGCAGCGAAGGTCGTTCAGATACGCAGTATTTT; CDR3: CASSEGRSDTQYF; D: NA; J: TRBJ2-3; size: NA; V: TRBV2
DNA: TGCGCCAGCAGCTTGGGGACAGGGACACTATCCTACGAGCAGTACTTC; CDR3: CASSLGTGTLSYEQYF; D: TRBD1; J: TRBJ2-7; size: NA; V: TRBV5-1
DNA: TGTGCCAGCAGCGTAGGGATGACAGGGTCCTACGAGCAGTACTTC; CDR3: CASSVGMTGSYEQYF; D: TRBD1; J: TRBJ2-7; size: NA; V: TRBV9
DNA: TGTGCCAGCAGAGCTGAACAGGGAACGGGACCCTTAAAACTGTTTTTT; CDR3: CASRAEQGTGPLKLFF; D: NA; J: TRBJ1-4; size: few; V: TRBV6-6
DNA: TGCAGCGATTTAGCGGGAGGCACAGATACGCAGTATTTT; CDR3: CSDLAGGTDTQYF; D: TRBD2; J: TRBJ2-3; size: few; V: TRBV29-1
DNA: TGTGCCAGTAGTATAGGATGGGTTAGCGGTCAAGAGACCCAGTACTTC; CDR3: CASSIGWVSGQETQYF; D: NA; J: TRBJ2-5; size: few; V: TRBV19
DNA: TGTGCCAGCAGCCGATCCCTCTCATTAGGGGGCGTAGACTATGGCTACACCTTC; CDR3: CASSRSLSLGGVDYGYTF; D: TRBD1; J: TRBJ1-2; size: NA; V: TRBV9
DNA: TGTGCCAGTAGGGGAGCGGGAGGGTTGACAGATACGCAGTATTTT; CDR3: CASRGAGGLTDTQYF; D: TRBD2; J: TRBJ2-3; size: NA; V: TRBV19
DNA: TGTGCCATCAGTGAGTCGCAGGGACAGGGGCGAGGTGGAAACACCATATATTTT; CDR3: CAISESQGQGRGGNTIYF; D: TRBD1; J: TRBJ1-3; size: NA; V: TRBV10-3
DNA: TGCGCCAGCTCCGCGACAGGGCCACCCTACGAGCAGTACTTC; CDR3: CASSATGPPYEQYF; D: TRBD1; J: TRBJ2-7; size: NA; V: TRBV10-2
DNA: TGTGCCAGCAGCTTGGCCCTGGGGCAAAAGAATGAAAAACTGTTTTTT; CDR3: CASSLALGQKNEKLFF; D: NA; J: TRBJ1-4; size: NA; V: TRBV5-4
DNA: TGCGCCAGCAGCCAAGATATCACAGCCGACTACGAGCAGTACTTC; CDR3: CASSQDITADYEQYF; D: NA; J: TRBJ2-7; size: NA; V: TRBV4-1
DNA: TGTGCCAGCAGCTTAGTCGGGGAAAGGGTAAACGCCTACGAGCAGTACTTC; CDR3: CASSLVGERVNAYEQYF; D: NA; J: TRBJ2-7; size: NA; V: TRBV7-8
DNA: TGTGCCAGCAGTTATCTAGAAGCCAGCTCCTACGAGCAGTACTTC; CDR3: CASSYLEASSYEQYF; D: NA; J: TRBJ2-7; size: NA; V: TRBV6-6